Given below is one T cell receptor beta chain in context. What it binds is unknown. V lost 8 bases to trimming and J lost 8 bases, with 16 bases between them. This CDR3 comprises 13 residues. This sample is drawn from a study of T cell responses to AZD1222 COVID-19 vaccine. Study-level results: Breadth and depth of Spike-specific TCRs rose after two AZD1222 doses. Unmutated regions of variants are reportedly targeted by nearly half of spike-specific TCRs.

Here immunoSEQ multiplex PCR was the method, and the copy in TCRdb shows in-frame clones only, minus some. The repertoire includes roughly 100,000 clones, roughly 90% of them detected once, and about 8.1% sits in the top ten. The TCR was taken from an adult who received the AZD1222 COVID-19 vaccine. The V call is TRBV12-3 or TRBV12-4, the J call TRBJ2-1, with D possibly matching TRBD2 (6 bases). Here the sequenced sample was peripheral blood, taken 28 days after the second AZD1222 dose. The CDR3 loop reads CASGGPLGDEQFF. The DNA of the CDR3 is TGTGCCAGCGGAGGGCCCCTTGGGGATGAGCAGTTCTTC.